Included here is one T cell receptor beta chain sequence, with context. Its antigen remains unknown. The data were produced by immunoSEQ multiplex PCR, yet TCRdb's version contains in-frame clones alone and is incomplete. The data include more than 40,000 clones; the top ten clones carry 7.6%. These data come from a study of T cells in women clearing cervical HPV infection. Study details: HLA type could not be excluded as a confounder. Study-wide results and caveats: It is unknown whether associations predate infection; no effector/memory or HPV-specific sorting.

HPV was found by MY09/MY11 PCR and dot-blot genotyping. This sequence originates from a woman between 18 and 69 years old with a cervical HPV16 infection that either progressed to CIN3+ or cleared (not recorded which). Material for sequencing was blood buffy coat.

The CDR3 region is CASSMQGGQPQHF. The sequenced CDR3 bases are TGTGCCAGCAGTATGCAGGGGGGTCAGCCC. The chain combines TRBV2 with TRBJ1-5; TRBD1 matches 7 bases. The read terminates 3 residues before the CDR3 end, so the remaining end is supplied by the germline J gene. The CDR3 consists of 13 residues. Germline CDR1 and CDR2: SNHLY and FYNNEI. V was pared by 5 bases and J by 6 bases, with 4 bases of the junction left unmatched.